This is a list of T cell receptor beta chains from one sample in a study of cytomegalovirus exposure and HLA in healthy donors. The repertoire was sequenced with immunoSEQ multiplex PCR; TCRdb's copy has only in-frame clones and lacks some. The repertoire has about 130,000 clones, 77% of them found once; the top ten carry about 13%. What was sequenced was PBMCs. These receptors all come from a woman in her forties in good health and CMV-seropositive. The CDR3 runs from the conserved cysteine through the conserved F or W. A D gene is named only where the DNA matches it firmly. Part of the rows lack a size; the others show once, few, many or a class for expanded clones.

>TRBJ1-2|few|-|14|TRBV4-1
TGCGCCAGCAGCCAAGGAAGGGGTGTCTGGGGCTACACCTTC
CASSQGRGVWGYTF
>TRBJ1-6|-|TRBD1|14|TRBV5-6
TGTGCCAGCAGCTCGCGGACAGGGTTCACACCCCTCCACTTT
CASSSRTGFTPLHF
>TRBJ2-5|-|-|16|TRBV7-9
TGTGCCAGCAGCGCCTACCCCACAGGGTACCAAGAGACCCAGTACTTC
CASSAYPTGYQETQYF
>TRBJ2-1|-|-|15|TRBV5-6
TGTGCCAGCAGCTTCATTCCACAGGGAAGTAATGAGCAGTTCTTC
CASSFIPQGSNEQFF
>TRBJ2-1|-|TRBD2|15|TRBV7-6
TGTGCCAGCAGCTTAGGAACTAGCGGTTACAATGAGCAGTTCTTC
CASSLGTSGYNEQFF
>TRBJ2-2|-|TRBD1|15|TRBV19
TGTGCCAGTATGGAATTTGGGACAGCAACCGGGGAGCTGTTTTTT
CASMEFGTATGELFF
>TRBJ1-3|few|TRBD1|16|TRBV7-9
TGTGCCAGCACCCCGACAGGGGGGAGCTCTGGAAACACCATATATTTT
CASTPTGGSSGNTIYF
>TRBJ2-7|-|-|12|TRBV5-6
TGTGCCAGCAGCTTGGCTACGGGACACCAGTACTTC
CASSLATGHQYF
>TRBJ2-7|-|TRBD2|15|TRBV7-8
TGTGCCAGCAGCTTAGGACTAGCGGGAGCCTACGAGCAGTACTTC
CASSLGLAGAYEQYF
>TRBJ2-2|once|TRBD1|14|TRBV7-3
TGTGCCAGCAGCATGGACAGGGGCACCGGGGAGCTGTTTTTT
CASSMDRGTGELFF
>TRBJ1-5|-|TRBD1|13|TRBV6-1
TGTGCCAGCAGTGGGACAGGGCGCCAGCCCCAGCATTTT
CASSGTGRQPQHF
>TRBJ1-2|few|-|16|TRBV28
TGTGCCAGCAGTTCTCCCCTTCTACAGCCATCCTATGGCTACACCTTC
CASSSPLLQPSYGYTF
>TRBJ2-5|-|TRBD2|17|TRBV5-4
TGTGCCAGCAGCTTGGCGGGGACTAGCGGGAGGAGAGGGACCCAGTACTTC
CASSLAGTSGRRGTQYF
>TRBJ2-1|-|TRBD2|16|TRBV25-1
TGTGCCAGCACCGAAGGGACTAGCGGGAACTACAATGAGCAGTTCTTC
CASTEGTSGNYNEQFF
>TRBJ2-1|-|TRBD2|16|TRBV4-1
TGCGCCAGCAGTCCTACCGGGACTAGCGGGAGAGGTGAGCAGTTCTTC
CASSPTGTSGRGEQFF
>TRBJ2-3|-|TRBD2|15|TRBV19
TGTGCCAGTAGTATAGCGGGAGGGCGAGGAGATACGCAGTATTTT
CASSIAGGRGDTQYF
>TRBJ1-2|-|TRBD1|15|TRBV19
TGTGCCAGTAGGAAGGCCGGGACAGATAACTATGGCTACACCTTC
CASRKAGTDNYGYTF
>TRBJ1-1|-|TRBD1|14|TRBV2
TGTGCCAGCAGTATAACAGGGGGAAGTACTGAAGCTTTCTTT
CASSITGGSTEAFF
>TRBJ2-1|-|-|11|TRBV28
TGTGCCAGCAGTTCTTACAATGAGCAGTTCTTC
CASSSYNEQFF
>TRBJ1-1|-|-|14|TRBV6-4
TGTGCCAGCAGGCGGCTTAGCGATAACACTGAAGCTTTCTTT
CASRRLSDNTEAFF